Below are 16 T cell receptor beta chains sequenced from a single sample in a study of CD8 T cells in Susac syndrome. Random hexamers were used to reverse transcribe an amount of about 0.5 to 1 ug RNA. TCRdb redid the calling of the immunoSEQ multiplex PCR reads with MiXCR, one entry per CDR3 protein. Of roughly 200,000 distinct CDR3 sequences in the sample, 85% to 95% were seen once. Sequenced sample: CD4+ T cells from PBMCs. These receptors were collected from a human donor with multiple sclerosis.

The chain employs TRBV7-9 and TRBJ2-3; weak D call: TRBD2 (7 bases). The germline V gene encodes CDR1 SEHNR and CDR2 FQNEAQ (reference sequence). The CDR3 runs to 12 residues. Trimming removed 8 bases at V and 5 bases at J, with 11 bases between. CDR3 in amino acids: CASGGAEDTQYF. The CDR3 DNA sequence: TGTGCCAGCGGGGGGGCCGAAGATACGCAGTATTTT.

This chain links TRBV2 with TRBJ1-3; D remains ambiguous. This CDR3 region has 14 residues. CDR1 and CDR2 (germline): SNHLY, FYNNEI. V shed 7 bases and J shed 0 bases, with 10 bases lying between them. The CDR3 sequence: CASKIQNSGNTIYF. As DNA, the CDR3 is TGTGCCAGCAAGATACAGAACTCTGGAAACACCATATATTTT.

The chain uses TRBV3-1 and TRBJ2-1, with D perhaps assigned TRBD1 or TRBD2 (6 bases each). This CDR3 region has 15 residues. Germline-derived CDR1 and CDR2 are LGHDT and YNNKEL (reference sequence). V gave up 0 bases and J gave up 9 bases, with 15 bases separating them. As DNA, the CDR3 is TGTGCCAGCAGCCAAGATATGACGGGGGCGGGTGAGCAGTTCTTC. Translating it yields CASSQDMTGAGEQFF.

As DNA, the CDR3 is TGTGCCAGCAGTGAGGACAGCTACACCTTC. This gives the protein CASSEDSYTF. V usage is TRBV6-1 and J usage is TRBJ1-2; weak D call: TRBD1 (5 bases). V dropped 3 bases and J dropped 9 bases, with 5 bases sitting between them. The CDR3 has 10 amino acids. Germline V gives CDR1 MNHNS, CDR2 SASEGT.

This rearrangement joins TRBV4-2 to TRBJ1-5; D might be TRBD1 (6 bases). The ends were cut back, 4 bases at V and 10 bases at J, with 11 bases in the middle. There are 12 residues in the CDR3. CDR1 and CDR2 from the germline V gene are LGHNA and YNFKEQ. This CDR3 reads CASSLPGHPQHF. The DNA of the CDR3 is TGTGCCAGCAGCCTACCGGGACACCCCCAGCATTTT.

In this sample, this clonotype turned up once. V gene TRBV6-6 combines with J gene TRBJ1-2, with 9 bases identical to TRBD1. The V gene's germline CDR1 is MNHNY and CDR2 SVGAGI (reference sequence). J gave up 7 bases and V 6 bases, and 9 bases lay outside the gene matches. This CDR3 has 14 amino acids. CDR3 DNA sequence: TGTGCCAGCAGCCAACTACAGGGGGCGATTGGCTACACCTTC. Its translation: CASSQLQGAIGYTF.

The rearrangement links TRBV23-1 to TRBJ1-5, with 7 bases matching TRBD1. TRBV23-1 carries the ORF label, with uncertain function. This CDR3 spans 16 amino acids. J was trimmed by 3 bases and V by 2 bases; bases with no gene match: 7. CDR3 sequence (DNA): TGCGCCAGCAGTCAAGAAACAGGGGACCCCAATCAGCCCCAGCATTTT. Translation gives CASSQETGDPNQPQHF.

Here the CDR3 reads CASSPHSGYGSYNEQFF. The CDR3 coding sequence is TGTGCCAGCAGCCCCCATTCGGGGTACGGGTCCTACAATGAGCAGTTCTTC. The rearrangement joins TRBV4-2 to TRBJ2-1; D perhaps matches TRBD2 (5 bases). This CDR3 comprises 17 residues. Per germline, CDR1 LGHNA and CDR2 YNFKEQ. Between the trimmed V and J ends, which lost 4 bases and 1 base, there was a span of 17 bases.

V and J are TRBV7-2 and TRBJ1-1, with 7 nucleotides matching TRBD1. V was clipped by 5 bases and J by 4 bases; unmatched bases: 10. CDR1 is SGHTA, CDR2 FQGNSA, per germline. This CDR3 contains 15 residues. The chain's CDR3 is CASSIQGQKGTEAFF. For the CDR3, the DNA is TGTGCCAGCAGCATACAGGGACAGAAGGGCACTGAAGCTTTCTTT.

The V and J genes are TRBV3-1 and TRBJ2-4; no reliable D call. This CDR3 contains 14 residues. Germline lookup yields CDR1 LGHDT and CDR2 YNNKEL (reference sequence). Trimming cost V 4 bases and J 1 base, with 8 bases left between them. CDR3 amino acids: CASSLLGAKNIQYF. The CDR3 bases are TGTGCCAGCAGCCTTCTAGGGGCCAAAAACATTCAGTACTTC.

DNA for the CDR3: TGTGCCAGCACCCTTCTGGGGGGTCCCCAAGAGACCCAGTACTTC. Encoded protein: CASTLLGGPQETQYF. This chain uses TRBV9 with TRBJ2-5; a weak D match, TRBD2 (6 bases). The germline gives CDR1 SGDLS, CDR2 YYNGEE. Trimming left V 6 bases short and J 1 base short, with 16 bases between. The CDR3 extends over 15 amino acids.

The chain's CDR3 is CSVQWGSADTQYF. Here the CDR3 DNA reads TGCAGCGTTCAGTGGGGTAGCGCAGATACGCAGTATTTT. The chain recombines TRBV29-1 with TRBJ2-3, with TRBD2 as a possible D gene (5 bases). V gave up 5 bases and J gave up 4 bases, with 13 bases separating them. Germline V lookup: CDR1 SQVTM, CDR2 ANQGSEA. This CDR3 region has 13 residues.

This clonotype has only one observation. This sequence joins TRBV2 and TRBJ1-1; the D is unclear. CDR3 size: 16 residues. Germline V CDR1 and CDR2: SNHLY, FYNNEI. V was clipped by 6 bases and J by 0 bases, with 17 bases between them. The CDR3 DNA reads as TGTGCCAGCAGCGCCCCTCCCCTGATCCTGAACACTGAAGCTTTCTTT. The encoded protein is CASSAPPLILNTEAFF. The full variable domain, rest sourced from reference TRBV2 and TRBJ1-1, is EPEVTQTPSHQVTQMGQEVILRCVPISNHLYFYWYRQILGQKVEFLVSFYNNEISEKSEIFDDQFSVERPDGSNFTLKIRSTKLEDSAMYFCASSAPPLILNTEAFFGQGTRLTVV.

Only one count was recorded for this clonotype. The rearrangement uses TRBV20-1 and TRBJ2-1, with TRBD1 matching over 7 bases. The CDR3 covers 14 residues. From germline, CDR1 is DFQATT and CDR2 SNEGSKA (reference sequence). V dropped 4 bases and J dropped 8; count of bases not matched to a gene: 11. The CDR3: CSAIGLSGTDEQFF. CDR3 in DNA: TGCAGTGCTATCGGTCTCTCGGGGACAGATGAGCAGTTCTTC.

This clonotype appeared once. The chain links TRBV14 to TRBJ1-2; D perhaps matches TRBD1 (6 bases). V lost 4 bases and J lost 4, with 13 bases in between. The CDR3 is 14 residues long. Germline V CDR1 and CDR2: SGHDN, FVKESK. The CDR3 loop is CASSRERQAYGYTF. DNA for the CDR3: TGTGCCAGCAGCCGGGAACGACAGGCCTATGGCTACACCTTC.

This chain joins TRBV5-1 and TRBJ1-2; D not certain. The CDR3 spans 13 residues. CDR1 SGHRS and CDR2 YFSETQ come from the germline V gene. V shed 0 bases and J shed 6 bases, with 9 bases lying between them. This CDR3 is CASSLDGKHGYTF. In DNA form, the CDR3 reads TGCGCCAGCAGCTTGGATGGGAAACATGGCTACACCTTC.